This T cell receptor (beta chain) was recorded in a study of blood T cell repertoires in COVID-19. The authors' processing: Amplified reference gene primers provided the basis for estimating nucleated cell counts. Clones were read by immunoSEQ multiplex PCR, and TCRdb kept only the in-frame ones, dropping some. V and J calls and clone size are those listed in that table; D and trimming were worked out from the DNA. The sample has 250,000 to 350,000 clones, roughly 89% seen once. This CDR3 is built from 13 residues. Germline V gene data show CDR1 as GTSNPN and CDR2 as SVGIG (reference sequence). The V and J ends lost 4 bases and 6 bases respectively, with 14 bases between them. The age range of participants was about 18 to 100 years, with residence in about two dozen US areas. A COVID-19 case had been met by exposed participants during the 2 weeks before study entry.

The origin of this receptor is a woman aged 50 to 65 who had been exposed to COVID-19. The specimen was PBMCs or T cells enriched from blood (not recorded which). The rearrangement uses TRBV30 and TRBJ2-3; D may be TRBD2 (5 bases). The CDR3 is CAWNGRRGDTQYF. For the CDR3, the DNA is TGTGCCTGGAACGGACGGCGCGGGGATACGCAGTATTTT.